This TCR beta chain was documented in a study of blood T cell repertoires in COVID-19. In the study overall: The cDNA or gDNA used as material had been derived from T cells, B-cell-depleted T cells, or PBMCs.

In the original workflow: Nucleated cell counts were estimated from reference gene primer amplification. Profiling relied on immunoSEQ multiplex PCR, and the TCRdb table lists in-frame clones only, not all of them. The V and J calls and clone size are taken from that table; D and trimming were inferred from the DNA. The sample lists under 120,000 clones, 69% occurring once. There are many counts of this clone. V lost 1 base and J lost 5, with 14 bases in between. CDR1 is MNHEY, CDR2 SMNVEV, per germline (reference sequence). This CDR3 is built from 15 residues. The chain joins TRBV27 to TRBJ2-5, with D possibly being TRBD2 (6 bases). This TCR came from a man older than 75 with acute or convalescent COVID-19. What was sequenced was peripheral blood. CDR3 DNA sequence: TGTGCCAGCAGTTTATGGGGGGTTCAGGAGGAGACCCAGTACTTC. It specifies CASSLWGVQEETQYF.